These T cell receptor beta chains were read from a single sample in a study of OX40 agonist ivuxolimab in advanced cancers. Some clones are missing from TCRdb's copy, which holds only in-frame ones; the method was immunoSEQ multiplex PCR. The repertoire holds fewer than 65,000 clones, with about 94% as singletons. Sequenced here: CD4+ or CD8+ T cells sorted from blood, sampled in a trial of the OX40 agonist ivuxolimab. The receptors here all came from an adult with an advanced solid tumor such as melanoma, head and neck, liver or kidney cancer. Each CDR3 is given with its conserved first and last residue. A D gene is named only where the DNA matches it firmly. A row's size may be missing; if present it is once, few, many or a size class.

NA,NA,TRBV29-1,TRBJ1-2,TGCAGCGTCCTAGTTAACTATGGCTACACCTTC,CSVLVNYGYTF
TRBD1,NA,TRBV5-1,TRBJ1-4,TGCGCCAGCAGCTCCGACAGGGGAGATGAAAAACTGTTTTTT,CASSSDRGDEKLFF
NA,NA,TRBV2,TRBJ2-7,TGTGCCAGCAGTGAAACCGGAGGCGTCGGAGCCGAGCAGTACTTC,CASSETGGVGAEQYF
TRBD1,NA,TRBV12-5,TRBJ2-5,TGTGCTAGTGCTTTAGGACAGGGGGTGGAGACCCAGTACTTC,CASALGQGVETQYF
TRBD2,NA,TRBV7-2,TRBJ2-3,TGTGCCAGCAGCTCGCTACTAGCGGCTCCCATTGATACGCAGTATTTT,CASSSLLAAPIDTQYF
TRBD2,once,TRBV9,TRBJ2-5,TGTGCCAGCAGCGCTAGCGGGGGTTTTCCGGAGACCCAGTACTTC,CASSASGGFPETQYF
TRBD1,NA,TRBV27,TRBJ2-7,TGTGCCAGCAGTTTAGTGGGACAGGGGAACGAGCAGTACTTC,CASSLVGQGNEQYF
NA,NA,TRBV28,TRBJ2-7,TGTGCCAGCAGTTCTTGGGGGCTCAACGAGCAGTACTTC,CASSSWGLNEQYF
NA,NA,TRBV7-9,TRBJ1-1,TGTGCCAGCAGCTTACGTCGGGTACCCTCTGAAGCTTTCTTT,CASSLRRVPSEAFF
NA,NA,TRBV9,TRBJ1-4,TGTGCCAGCAGCGAAACACAAGCGTCAACTAATGAAAAACTGTTTTTT,CASSETQASTNEKLFF
NA,NA,TRBV28,TRBJ2-3,TGTGCCAGCAGGCCCGAGGGGGAAATCCCAGATACGCAGTATTTT,CASRPEGEIPDTQYF
NA,NA,TRBV27,TRBJ1-5,TGTGCCAGCAGCACAGGGTATGGGCAGCCCCAGCATTTT,CASSTGYGQPQHF